The 24 T cell receptor beta chains below all came from one sample that was sequenced in a study of radiation and T cells in renal cell carcinoma. Assay used: immunoSEQ multiplex PCR; TCRdb lists only in-frame clones, some missing. The sample carries 150,000 to 200,000 clones, around 90% recorded once. The time point: blood 4 weeks post-SBRT, at nephrectomy. As to treatment: 15 Gy SBRT to primary tumor, nephrectomy 4 weeks later. Sequenced material: blood, taken from a patient whose treatment included radiotherapy and nephrectomy. The source of these receptors is a woman in her forties or fifties with renal cell carcinoma.

This chain connects TRBV7-6 to TRBJ2-1; 14 bases agree with TRBD2. J gave up 9 bases and V 6 bases, and 13 bases lay outside the gene matches. The germline V gene encodes CDR1 SGHVS and CDR2 FNYEAQ. This CDR3 has 17 amino acids. The CDR3 protein is CASRPRLAGGPGGEQFF. DNA for the CDR3: TGTGCCAGCAGGCCCCGACTAGCGGGGGGGCCTGGTGGTGAGCAGTTCTTC. Full variable domain (rest looked up from reference TRBV7-6 and TRBJ2-1): GAGVSQSPRYKVTKRGQDVALRCDPISGHVSLYWYRQALGQGPEFLTYFNYEAQQDKSGLPNDRFSAERPEGSISTLTIQRTEQRDSAMYRCASRPRLAGGPGGEQFFGPGTRLTVL.

This chain joins TRBV5-1 and TRBJ2-2; 9 nucleotides match TRBD1. Germline loops: CDR1 SGHRS, CDR2 YFSETQ. The CDR3 consists of 15 residues. J lost 4 bases, V lost 4 bases, and 5 bases had no gene match. DNA for the CDR3: TGCGCCAGCAGCGAAGGGGACAGGGTCACCGGGGAGCTGTTTTTT. Amino acid sequence: CASSEGDRVTGELFF.

J is TRBJ1-4 and V is TRBV2; unclear D gene. V lost 7 bases and J 4 bases, leaving 10 bases between the germline ends. The germline V gene has CDR1 SNHLY and CDR2 FYNNEI. This CDR3 is built from 13 residues. CDR3 in DNA: TGTGCCAGCAAGGGTGGGCTTAATGAAAAACTGTTTTTT. Its protein is CASKGGLNEKLFF.

This chain uses TRBV30 with TRBJ2-1; 9 nucleotides match TRBD2. Germline assignment: CDR1 GTSNPN and CDR2 SVGIG (reference sequence). The trim removed 3 bases at V and 8 bases at J, leaving 2 bases unmatched. This CDR3 is built from 12 residues. The CDR3 nucleotides are TGTGCCTGGAGAGTAGCGGGGGATGAGCAGTTCTTC. This translates into CAWRVAGDEQFF.

The rearrangement links TRBV5-1 to TRBJ1-1; TRBD1 aligns across 7 bases. Germline loops: CDR1 SGHRS, CDR2 YFSETQ. This CDR3 is 14 amino acids long. Losses at the gene ends were 2 bases for V and 4 bases for J; bases not matched to a gene: 5. CDR3 sequence: CASSLGDSLTEAFF. The CDR3 region has the DNA TGCGCCAGCAGCTTAGGGGACAGCCTCACTGAAGCTTTCTTT.

In DNA form, the CDR3 reads TGTGCCAGCAGCCAAGGGATAGGATCCAATCAGCCCCAGCATTTT. Amino acids: CASSQGIGSNQPQHF. V and J are TRBV4-2 and TRBJ1-5; no reliable D call. The CDR3 length is 15 residues. Germline CDR1 reads LGHNA; CDR2 reads YNFKEQ. V lost 1 base, J lost 3 bases, and 10 bases lay in between.

The V call is TRBV7-3, the J call TRBJ2-3; TRBD1 might be the D (7 bases). This CDR3 spans 15 amino acids. Trimming cost V 5 bases and J 3 bases, with 15 bases left between them. CDR1 and CDR2 (germline): SGHTA, FQGTGA. The chain's CDR3 is CASSPRAGGTDTQYF. CDR3 sequence (DNA): TGTGCCAGCAGCCCCCGGGCAGGGGGGACAGATACGCAGTATTTT.

The V call is TRBV7-9, the J call TRBJ2-3; D gene ambiguous. The length of the CDR3 is 12 residues. CDR1 is SEHNR, CDR2 FQNEAQ, per germline (reference sequence). Trimming removed 5 bases at V and 5 bases at J, with 8 bases between. CDR3 protein: CASSLQVDTQYF. The CDR3 DNA is TGTGCCAGCAGCCTACAAGTAGATACGCAGTATTTT.

J is TRBJ2-1 and V is TRBV5-1; 8 bases are shared with TRBD1. Trimming at V came to 0 bases and at J to 9 bases, leaving 8 bases not matched to a gene. Germline V gives CDR1 SGHRS, CDR2 YFSETQ. The length of the CDR3 is 15 residues. The DNA for the CDR3 is TGCGCCAGCAGCTTGGTAGTGACAGGGGAAGTTGAGCAGTTCTTC. This encodes CASSLVVTGEVEQFF.

The rearrangement links TRBV10-2 to TRBJ1-6; 7 nucleotides match TRBD1. CDR1 and CDR2 (germline): WSHSY, SAAADI. There are 14 residues in the CDR3. V trimming: 4 bases; J trimming: 8 bases; junction bases outside the gene matches: 5. CDR3 region: CASSADRVDSPLHF. The CDR3, as DNA: TGCGCCAGCAGTGCAGACAGGGTTGATTCACCCCTCCACTTT.

This clone occurred once. J is TRBJ1-3 and V is TRBV4-3, with 8 nucleotides matching TRBD1. Trimming cost V 1 base and J 4 bases; bases outside gene matches: 9. CDR1 LGHNA and CDR2 YSLEER come from the germline V gene. The CDR3 has 17 residues. The CDR3 here is CASSQGQGAMRGNTIYF. The CDR3 DNA reads as TGCGCCAGCAGCCAAGGGCAGGGGGCTATGCGGGGAAACACCATATATTTT.

V is TRBV2 and J is TRBJ2-3; D call uncertain. Per the germline V gene, CDR1 is SNHLY and CDR2 is FYNNEI. V was trimmed by 3 bases and J by 3 bases, leaving 7 bases between them. The CDR3 is 13 amino acids. In DNA form, the CDR3 reads TGTGCCAGCAGTGATCTCTTTACAGATACGCAGTATTTT. This encodes CASSDLFTDTQYF. The complete variable domain, with remaining parts taken from reference TRBV2 and TRBJ2-3, reads EPEVTQTPSHQVTQMGQEVILRCVPISNHLYFYWYRQILGQKVEFLVSFYNNEISEKSEIFDDQFSVERPDGSNFTLKIRSTKLEDSAMYFCASSDLFTDTQYFGPGTRLTVL.

The chain employs TRBV2 and TRBJ2-5, with 11 positions matching TRBD2. The CDR3 is made up of 15 amino acids. Germline lookup yields CDR1 SNHLY and CDR2 FYNNEI. With V trimmed by 3 bases and J by 6 bases, 6 bases remained unmatched. The CDR3 reads CASSEDRLAGQTQYF. CDR3 bases: TGTGCCAGCAGTGAGGACCGACTAGCGGGGCAGACCCAGTACTTC.

The chain is built from TRBV5-8 and TRBJ1-5; D not resolved. Trimming cost V 4 bases and J 4 bases, with 15 bases left between them. The CDR3 is made up of 15 amino acids. In germline, CDR1 is SGHTS, CDR2 YDEGEE. Written as DNA, the CDR3 is TGTGCCAGCAGCCCCAAGGAAGCTATGAATCAGCCCCAGCATTTT. Encoded protein: CASSPKEAMNQPQHF.

Details on this clone: The same CDR3 arises from other DNA sequences in this sample as well. V is TRBV5-6 and J is TRBJ1-4; the D is unclear. V was shortened by 0 bases and J by 5 bases, with 8 bases between the two germline ends. The CDR3 has 14 residues. Germline assignment: CDR1 SGHDT and CDR2 YYEEEE. The DNA for the CDR3 is TGTGCCAGCAGCTTGGTGGCAGGCAATGAAAAACTGTTTTTT. This encodes CASSLVAGNEKLFF.

This rearrangement joins TRBV6-6 to TRBJ1-2; D not resolved. Germline values: CDR1 MNHNY, CDR2 SVGAGI (reference sequence). Deletions cut 5 bases from V and 8 bases from J, with 15 bases between. The CDR3 runs to 13 residues. CDR3: CASSPPGVYGYTF. CDR3 sequence (DNA): TGTGCCAGCAGTCCTCCCGGCGTTTACGGCTACACCTTC.

V usage is TRBV29-1 and J usage is TRBJ2-5, with 7 positions matching TRBD1. Unmatched junction bases numbered 5, after V lost 5 bases and J lost 5 bases. CDR3 length equals 12 residues. Germline values: CDR1 SQVTM, CDR2 ANQGSEA. The chain's CDR3 is CSVQGGLETQYF. CDR3 coding DNA: TGCAGCGTTCAAGGGGGCCTGGAGACCCAGTACTTC.

The rearrangement uses TRBV18 and TRBJ1-1, with 9 bases matching TRBD1. CDR1 and CDR2 (germline): KGHSH, LQKENI. This CDR3 is 16 amino acids long. Losses at the gene ends were 1 base for V and 1 base for J; bases not matched to a gene: 4. The CDR3 DNA reads TGTGCCAGCTCACCACGGACAGGGGTCCCGAACACTGAAGCTTTCTTT. This gives the protein CASSPRTGVPNTEAFF.

This clone is a singleton in its sample. CDR3 sequence: CASSIEFNSPLHF. CDR3 nucleotides: TGTGCCAGTAGTATTGAATTTAATTCACCCCTCCACTTT. This sequence joins TRBV19 and TRBJ1-6; no definite D call. CDR1 is LNHDA, CDR2 SQIVND, per germline (reference sequence). Trimming took 3 bases from V and 6 from J, leaving 6 bases between them. There are 13 residues in the CDR3.

Written as DNA, the CDR3 is TGTGCCAGCAGCCCCAGGGGTATCACTGAAGCTTTCTTT. This codes for CASSPRGITEAFF. The chain joins TRBV5-4 to TRBJ1-1; a weak D match, TRBD1 (6 bases). V was cut by 4 bases and J by 4 bases, with 11 bases left in between. From germline, CDR1 is SGHNT and CDR2 YYREEE (reference sequence). The CDR3 is made up of 13 amino acids.

The J gene is TRBJ1-4, the V gene TRBV6-6; 7 nucleotides line up with TRBD1. V shed 10 bases, J shed 7 bases, and the junction held 15 bases outside the gene matches. Germline lookup yields CDR1 MNHNY and CDR2 SVGAGI (reference sequence). The CDR3 has 15 residues. CDR3 region: CANPHDDRVGEKLFF. DNA for the CDR3: TGTGCCAACCCACACGACGACAGGGTTGGTGAAAAACTGTTTTTT.

This clone was counted a single time. V is TRBV6-5 and J is TRBJ2-5; D may be TRBD2 (5 bases). CDR1 is MNHEY and CDR2 is SVGAGI in the germline V gene. Trimming shortened V by 5 bases and J by 5 bases, and 18 bases separated the two germline ends. This CDR3 region has 15 residues. CDR3 bases: TGTGCCAGCAGTGTCGGACTCGGGGATCAGGAGACCCAGTACTTC. Translating gives CASSVGLGDQETQYF.

This clone was seen only once. The V and J genes are TRBV6-5 and TRBJ2-7, with D perhaps assigned TRBD1 or TRBD2 (5 bases each). This CDR3 region has 11 residues. CDR1 and CDR2 from the germline V gene are MNHEY and SVGAGI. Trimming shortened V by 5 bases and J by 5 bases, and 7 bases separated the two germline ends. CDR3: CASSGGHEQYF. The CDR3 nucleotides read TGTGCCAGCAGTGGGGGTCACGAGCAGTACTTC.

The chain is built from TRBV7-2 and TRBJ2-5; TRBD1 matches at 7 bases. Germline assignment: CDR1 SGHTA and CDR2 FQGNSA. There are 15 residues in the CDR3. The V segment lost 7 bases and the J segment 1 base; nucleotides outside the gene matches: 9. CDR3 coding DNA: TGTGCCAGCACCCAAGGAACAGGGGTCCAAGAGACCCAGTACTTC. Amino acid sequence: CASTQGTGVQETQYF.